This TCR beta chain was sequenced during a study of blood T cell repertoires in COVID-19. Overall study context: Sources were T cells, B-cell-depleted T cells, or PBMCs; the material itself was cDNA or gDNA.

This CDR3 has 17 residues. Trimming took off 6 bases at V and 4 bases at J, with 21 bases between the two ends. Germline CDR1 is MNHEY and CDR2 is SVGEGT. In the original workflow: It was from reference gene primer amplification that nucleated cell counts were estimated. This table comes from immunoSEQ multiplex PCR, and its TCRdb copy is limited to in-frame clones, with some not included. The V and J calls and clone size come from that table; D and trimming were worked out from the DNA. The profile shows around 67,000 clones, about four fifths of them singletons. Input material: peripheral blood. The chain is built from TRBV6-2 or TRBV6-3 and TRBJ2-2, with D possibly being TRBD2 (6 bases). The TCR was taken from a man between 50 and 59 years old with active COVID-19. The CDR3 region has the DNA TGTGCCAGCAGCACAACCCCGCCGGGAGTTGGCACCGGGGAGCTGTTTTTT. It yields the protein CASSTTPPGVGTGELFF.